This T cell receptor (beta chain) was identified in a study of post-analysis software for immune sequencing data. Whole-study context: Relapsing-remitting, secondary progressive and progressive-relapsing courses of multiple sclerosis were included. Overall study results and limits: Same-batch samples co-clustered strongly by F measure. Normalized Chao1 diversity was significantly lower in multiple sclerosis patients than in controls. Higher frequency in patients than in controls was seen for roughly five TRBV segments, with TRBV5-6, TRBV5-1 and TRBV20-1 among them.

The TCR beta cDNA libraries carried unique molecular identifiers. Roughly 500,000 cDNA molecules were obtained per 1 to 10 million input T cells. From the PCR reads, TCRdb called clonotypes with MiXCR, one entry per CDR3 protein. The sample holds fewer than 700,000 distinct CDR3 sequences; 44% are singletons and the top ten take 1.5% to 2%. Trimming took off 3 bases at V and 8 bases at J, with 11 bases between the two ends. Per the germline V gene, CDR1 is SEHNR and CDR2 is FQNEAQ (reference sequence). The CDR3 totals 13 residues. This clonotype was picked up a small number of times. No antigen is known for it.

The chain links TRBV7-9 to TRBJ2-1; D is perhaps TRBD2 (5 bases). Sequences were obtained from blood. This receptor was obtained from a girl aged 5-17 years with multiple sclerosis. As DNA, the CDR3 is TGTGCCAGCAGCTTTGTCAGCGGCTATGAGCAGTTCTTC. Translated: CASSFVSGYEQFF.